Following are 4 T cell receptor beta chains from one sample sequenced in a study of T cell repertoires in cytomegalovirus infection. Each CDR3 protein gets one entry after TCRdb re-called the reads with MiXCR. The table lists about 130,000 distinct CDR3 sequences, 24% of them singletons. The antigens for these receptors are not known. The sample was PBMCs, sequenced either directly or after in vitro stimulation (not recorded which). The receptors were gathered from a human donor in good health (CMV status not recorded). Some clones in this sample may be carry-over from other donors' samples.

Ten or more counts support this clonotype. The chain employs TRBV2 and TRBJ2-7, with D possibly matching TRBD1 (6 bases). The ends were cut back, 5 bases at V and 3 bases at J, with 11 bases in the middle. Germline CDR1 and CDR2: SNHLY and FYNNEI. CDR3 length: 13 residues. DNA for the CDR3: TGTGCCAGCAGTTTTCGGGACAACTACGAGCAGTACGTC. Its protein is CASSFRDNYEQYV.

The rearrangement uses TRBV4-1 and TRBJ2-5; 11 positions match TRBD1. V shed 0 bases, J shed 2 bases, and the junction held 2 bases outside the gene matches. CDR3 size: 16 residues. Per germline, CDR1 MGHRA and CDR2 YSYEKL. Written as DNA, the CDR3 is TGCGCCAGCAGCCAAGACCGGGACAGGGGGCAAGAGACCCAGTACTTC. It encodes CASSQDRDRGQETQYF.

This clonotype was detected many times. The chain combines TRBV28 with TRBJ2-3; 8 bases map to TRBD1. The CDR3 spans 16 residues. The germline gives CDR1 MDHEN, CDR2 SYDVKM. V shed 8 bases and J 1 base; nucleotides not matched to a gene: 11. CDR3 region: CASRMTGVVGTDTQYF. The CDR3 DNA reads TGTGCCAGCCGAATGACAGGGGTAGTGGGCACAGATACGCAGTATTTT.

The table lists this clonotype with a few counts. The V call is TRBV7-3, the J call TRBJ2-1; D is tentatively TRBD1 or TRBD2 (5 bases each). Looked up from germline, CDR1 is SGHTA and CDR2 is FQGTGA. The germline V and J ends were trimmed by 5 bases and 4 bases, with 15 bases remaining between them. The CDR3 spans 15 residues. Written as DNA, the CDR3 is TGTGCCAGCAGCGAAACCGGGGCCGATTACAATGAGCAGTTCTTC. It codes for CASSETGADYNEQFF.